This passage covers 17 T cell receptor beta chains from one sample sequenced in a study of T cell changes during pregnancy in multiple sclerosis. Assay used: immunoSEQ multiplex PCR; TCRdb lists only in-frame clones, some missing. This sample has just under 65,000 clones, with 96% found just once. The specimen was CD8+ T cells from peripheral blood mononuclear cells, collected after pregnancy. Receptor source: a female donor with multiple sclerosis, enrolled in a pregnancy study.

The CDR3 coding sequence is TGTGCCAGCAGTTATGGCGGGCTAGCCAAAAACATTCAGTACTTC. It encodes CASSYGGLAKNIQYF. J is TRBJ2-4 and V is TRBV27, with D maybe TRBD2 (5 bases). This CDR3 contains 15 residues. Germline V gene sequence: CDR1 MNHEY, CDR2 SMNVEV (reference sequence). V dropped 4 bases and J dropped 0 bases, with 10 bases sitting between them.

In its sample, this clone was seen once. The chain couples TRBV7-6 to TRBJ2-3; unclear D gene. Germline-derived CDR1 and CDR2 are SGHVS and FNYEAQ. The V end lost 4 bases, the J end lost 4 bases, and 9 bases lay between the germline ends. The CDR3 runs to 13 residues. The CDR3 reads CASSYLTADTQYF. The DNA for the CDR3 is TGTGCCAGCAGCTATCTCACTGCAGATACGCAGTATTTT.

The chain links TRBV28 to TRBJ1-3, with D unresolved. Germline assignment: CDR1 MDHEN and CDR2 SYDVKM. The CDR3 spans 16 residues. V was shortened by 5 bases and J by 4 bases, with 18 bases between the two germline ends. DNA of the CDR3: TGTGCCAGCAGTCCTCGGGATTATTCGACCGGAAACACCATATATTTT. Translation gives CASSPRDYSTGNTIYF.

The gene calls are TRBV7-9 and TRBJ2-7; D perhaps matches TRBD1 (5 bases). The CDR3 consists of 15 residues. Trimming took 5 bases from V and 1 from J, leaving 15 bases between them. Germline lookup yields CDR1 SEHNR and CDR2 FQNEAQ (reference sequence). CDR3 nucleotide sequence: TGTGCCAGCAGCGACCTTACGGCAGGGTCCTACGAGCAGTACTTC. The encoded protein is CASSDLTAGSYEQYF.

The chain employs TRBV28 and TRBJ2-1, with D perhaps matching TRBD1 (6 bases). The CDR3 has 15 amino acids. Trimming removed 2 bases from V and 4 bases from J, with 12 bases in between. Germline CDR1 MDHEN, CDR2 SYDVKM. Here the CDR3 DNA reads TGTGCCAGCAGTTTACCGGGACAACAGTACAATGAGCAGTTCTTC. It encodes CASSLPGQQYNEQFF.

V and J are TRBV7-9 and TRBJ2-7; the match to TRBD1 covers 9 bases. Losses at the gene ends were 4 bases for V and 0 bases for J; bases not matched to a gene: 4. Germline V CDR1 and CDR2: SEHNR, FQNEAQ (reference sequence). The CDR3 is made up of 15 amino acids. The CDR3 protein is CASSSGQGSSYEQYF. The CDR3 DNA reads TGTGCCAGCAGCTCAGGACAGGGGAGCTCCTACGAGCAGTACTTC.

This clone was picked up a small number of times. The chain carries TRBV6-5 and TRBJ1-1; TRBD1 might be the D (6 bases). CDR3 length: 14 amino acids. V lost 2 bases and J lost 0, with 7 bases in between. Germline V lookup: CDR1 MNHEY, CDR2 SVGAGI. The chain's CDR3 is CASSYQGMNTEAFF. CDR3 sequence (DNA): TGTGCCAGCAGTTACCAGGGGATGAACACTGAAGCTTTCTTT.

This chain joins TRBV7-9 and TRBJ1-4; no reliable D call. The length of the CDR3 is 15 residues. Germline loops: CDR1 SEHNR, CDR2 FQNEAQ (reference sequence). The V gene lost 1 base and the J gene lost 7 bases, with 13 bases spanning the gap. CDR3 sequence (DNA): TGTGCCAGCAGCTTAGGTTCCGAGCCCTTTGAAAAACTGTTTTTT. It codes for CASSLGSEPFEKLFF.

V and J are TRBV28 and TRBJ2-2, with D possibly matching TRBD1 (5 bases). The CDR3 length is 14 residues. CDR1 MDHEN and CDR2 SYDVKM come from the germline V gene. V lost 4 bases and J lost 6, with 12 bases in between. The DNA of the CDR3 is TGTGCCAGCAGTTGGGCTGGGGCGGCCGGGGAGCTGTTTTTT. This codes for CASSWAGAAGELFF.

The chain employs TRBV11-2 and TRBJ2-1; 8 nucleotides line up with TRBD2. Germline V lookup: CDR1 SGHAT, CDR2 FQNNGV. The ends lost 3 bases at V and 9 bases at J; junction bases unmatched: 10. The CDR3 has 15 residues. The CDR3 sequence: CASSFSATSVVEQFF. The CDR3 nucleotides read TGTGCCAGCAGCTTTTCAGCGACTAGCGTTGTTGAGCAGTTCTTC. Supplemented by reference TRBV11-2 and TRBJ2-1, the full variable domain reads EAGVAQSPRYKIIEKRQSVAFWCNPISGHATLYWYQQILGQGPKLLIQFQNNGVVDDSQLPKDRFSAERLKGVDSTLKIQPAKLEDSAVYLCASSFSATSVVEQFFGPGTRLTVL.

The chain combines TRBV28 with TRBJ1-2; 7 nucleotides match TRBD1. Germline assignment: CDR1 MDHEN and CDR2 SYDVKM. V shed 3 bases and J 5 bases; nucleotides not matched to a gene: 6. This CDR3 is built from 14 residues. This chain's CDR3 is CASSLTGTVYGYTF. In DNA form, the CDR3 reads TGTGCCAGCAGTTTGACCGGGACAGTTTATGGCTACACCTTC.

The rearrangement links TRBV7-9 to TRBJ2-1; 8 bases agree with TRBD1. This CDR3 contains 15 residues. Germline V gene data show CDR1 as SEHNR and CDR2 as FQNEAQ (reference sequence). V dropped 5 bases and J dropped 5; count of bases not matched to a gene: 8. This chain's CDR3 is CASSTETGVNNEQFF. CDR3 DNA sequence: TGTGCCAGCAGCACGGAGACAGGGGTTAACAATGAGCAGTTCTTC. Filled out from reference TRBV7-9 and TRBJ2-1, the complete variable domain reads DTGVSQNPRHKITKRGQNVTFRCDPISEHNRLYWYRQTLGQGPEFLTYFQNEAQLEKSRLLSDRFSAERPKGSFSTLEIQRTEQGDSAMYLCASSTETGVNNEQFFGPGTRLTVL.

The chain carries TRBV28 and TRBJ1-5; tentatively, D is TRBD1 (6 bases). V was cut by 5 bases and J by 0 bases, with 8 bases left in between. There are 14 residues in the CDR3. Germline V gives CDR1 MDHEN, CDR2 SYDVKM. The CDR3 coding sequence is TGTGCCAGCAGTGGACAGTATAGCAATCAGCCCCAGCATTTT. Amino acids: CASSGQYSNQPQHF.

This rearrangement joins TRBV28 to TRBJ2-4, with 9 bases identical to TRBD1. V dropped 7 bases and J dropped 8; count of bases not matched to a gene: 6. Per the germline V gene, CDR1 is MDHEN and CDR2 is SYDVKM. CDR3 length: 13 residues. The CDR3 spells CASKGQGSDIQYF. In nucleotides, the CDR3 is TGTGCCAGCAAGGGACAGGGTAGCGACATTCAGTACTTC.

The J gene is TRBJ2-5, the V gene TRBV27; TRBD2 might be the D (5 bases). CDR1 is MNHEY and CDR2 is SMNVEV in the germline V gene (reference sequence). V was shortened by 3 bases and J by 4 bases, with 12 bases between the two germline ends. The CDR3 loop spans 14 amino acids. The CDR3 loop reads CASSLYGGGETQYF. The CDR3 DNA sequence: TGTGCCAGCAGTTTGTACGGCGGAGGAGAGACCCAGTACTTC.

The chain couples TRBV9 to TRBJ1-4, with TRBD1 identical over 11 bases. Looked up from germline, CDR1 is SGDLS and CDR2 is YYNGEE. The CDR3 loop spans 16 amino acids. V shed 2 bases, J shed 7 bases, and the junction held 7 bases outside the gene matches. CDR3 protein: CASSVLEGQGGEKLFF. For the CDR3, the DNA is TGTGCCAGCAGCGTGTTGGAGGGACAGGGGGGTGAAAAACTGTTTTTT.

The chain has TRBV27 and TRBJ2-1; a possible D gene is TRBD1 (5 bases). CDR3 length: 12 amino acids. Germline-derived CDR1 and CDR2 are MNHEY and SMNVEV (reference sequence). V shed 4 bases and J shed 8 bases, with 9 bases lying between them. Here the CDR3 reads CASSYRGYEQFF. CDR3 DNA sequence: TGTGCCAGCAGTTATAGGGGCTATGAGCAGTTCTTC.